A selection of T cell receptor beta chains follows, all from one sample in a study of blood T cell repertoires in COVID-19. TCRdb's table, derived via immunoSEQ multiplex PCR, lists solely in-frame clones and lacks some. Among more than 130,000 clones listed, about 83% were seen once. Sample: peripheral blood. These receptor sequences come from a woman in her 40s with acute or convalescent COVID-19. Each CDR3 is given with its conserved first and last residue. The D gene is left open where the match is weak. Clone size is not always given. Where it is, it says once, few, many or a class for expanded clones.

V gene,D gene,J gene,clone size,CDR3 DNA,CDR3 protein
TRBV15,.,TRBJ1-1,.,TGTGCCACCAGCAGAGCGAGGGTAACTGAAGCTTTCTTT,CATSRARVTEAFF
TRBV7-2,TRBD1,TRBJ2-7,.,TGTGCCAGCAGCATTCGACAGGGGAGCTCCTACGAGCAGTACTTC,CASSIRQGSSYEQYF
TRBV7-2,TRBD2,TRBJ2-7,.,TGTGCCAGCAGCTTAGATGCGGGAGGGTCCTACGAGCAGTACTTC,CASSLDAGGSYEQYF
TRBV7-9,TRBD1,TRBJ1-6,once,TGTGCCAGCAGCCGCACAGGGGAATCACCCCTCCACTTT,CASSRTGESPLHF
TRBV27,TRBD2,TRBJ2-1,.,TGTGCCAGCAGTTTAGAGCTAGCGGGAGTGGATGAGCAGTTCTTC,CASSLELAGVDEQFF
TRBV21-1,.,TRBJ1-1,.,TGTGCCAGCAGCAAAGGGACATGTTTTTATGTCGAAGCTTTCTTT,CASSKGTCFYVEAFF
TRBV4-3,.,TRBJ1-6,once,TGCGCCAGCAGCCAAGATGGGCCGCCCTTAAATTCACCCCTCCACTTT,CASSQDGPPLNSPLHF
TRBV7-2,TRBD1,TRBJ1-5,.,TGTGCCAGCAGCCGGTCCGGGACAGGGAAAAATCAGCCCCAGCATTTT,CASSRSGTGKNQPQHF
TRBV21-1,.,TRBJ1-6,.,TGTGCCAGCACCTTTCGGTCACCCCTCCACTTT,CASTFRSPLHF
TRBV28,TRBD2,TRBJ2-4,.,TGTGCCAGCAGACTCCTGGCGGGGGACATTCAGTACTTC,CASRLLAGDIQYF
TRBV19,TRBD1,TRBJ1-2,.,TGTGCCAGTATCCCGGACAGGGGAGGTGGCTACACCTTC,CASIPDRGGGYTF
TRBV5-4,TRBD1,TRBJ1-2,.,TGTGCCAGCAGCTTCAGGGGGTATAACTATGGCTACACCTTC,CASSFRGYNYGYTF
TRBV7-6,.,TRBJ2-2,.,TGTGCCAGCAGGCAACACAGCACCGGGGAGCTGTTTTTT,CASRQHSTGELFF
TRBV3-1/TRBV3-2,.,TRBJ1-1,.,TGTGCCAGCAGCCAAGATGGGCGGGGAGGCACTGAAGCTTTCTTT,CASSQDGRGGTEAFF
TRBV5-4,.,TRBJ1-2,once,TGTGCCAGCAGCCTATGGAGGGGAGGTAACTATGGCTACACCTTC,CASSLWRGGNYGYTF
TRBV4-2,.,TRBJ1-4,large,TGTGCCAGCAGCCAAGACCGTGCAACTAATGAAAAACTGTTTTTT,CASSQDRATNEKLFF
TRBV2,TRBD1,TRBJ2-5,.,TGTGCCACTCTGCTGGGACAGGGGTTCTCGGTGACCCAGTACTTC,CATLLGQGFSVTQYF
TRBV9,TRBD2,TRBJ2-1,.,TGTGCCAGCAGCGTAGCAGGGCGGGAGGTGGATGAGCAGTTCTTC,CASSVAGREVDEQFF
TRBV5-5,TRBD2,TRBJ2-5,.,TGTGCCAGCAGCTGGATCCGGGACTATAAAGAGACCCAGTACTTC,CASSWIRDYKETQYF
TRBV7-3,TRBD2,TRBJ2-7,.,TGTGCCAGCAGCCCGGGATTAGCGGGACTATACGAGCAGTACTTC,CASSPGLAGLYEQYF
TRBV7-3,TRBD1,TRBJ2-1,.,TGTGCCAGCAGCTGGGGACAGGGGCAGCAGAATGAGCAGTTCTTC,CASSWGQGQQNEQFF
TRBV4-3,.,TRBJ2-1,.,TGCGCCAGCAGCCAAGGCCAGCGGTCCAATGAGCAGTTCTTC,CASSQGQRSNEQFF
TRBV6-5,.,TRBJ1-1,.,TGTGCCAGCAGTTACGACTCATCGAGGCCTGAAGCTTTCTTT,CASSYDSSRPEAFF
TRBV4-3,.,TRBJ2-7,.,TGCGCCAGCAGCCAAGACCCCCTCTACGAGCAGTACTTC,CASSQDPLYEQYF
TRBV18,.,TRBJ1-1,many,TGTGCCAGCTCATCGCAGGGGAACACTGAAGCTTTCTTT,CASSSQGNTEAFF
TRBV7-2,TRBD1,TRBJ1-6,.,TGTGCCAGCAGCCCGCAAAATCAGGGGGTCCTCCACTTT,CASSPQNQGVLHF
TRBV15,TRBD2,TRBJ2-2,.,TGTGCCACCAGCAGAGACCCCAGCGGGGACACCGGGGAGCTGTTTTTT,CATSRDPSGDTGELFF
TRBV6-6,TRBD2,TRBJ2-7,once,TGTGCCAGCAGTTACGGCGGGAGTTACGAGCAGTACTTC,CASSYGGSYEQYF
TRBV30,.,TRBJ1-5,.,TGTGCCTGGAGTGAGTTGGCCGGAGGCCAGCCCCAGCATTTT,CAWSELAGGQPQHF
TRBV2,.,TRBJ1-5,.,TGTGCCAGCAGTGCCGAGTCCGCCCAGCCCCAGCATTTT,CASSAESAQPQHF
TRBV7-6,.,TRBJ1-1,.,TGTGCCAGCAGCTTCGTAGGGGTGAACACTGAAGCTTTCTTT,CASSFVGVNTEAFF
TRBV5-6,TRBD1,TRBJ2-7,.,TGTGCCAGCAGCCTGTACGACAGGGATGGGCACGAGCAGTACTTC,CASSLYDRDGHEQYF
TRBV28,TRBD1,TRBJ1-4,.,TGTGCCAGCAGTTCCCTAGGACAGGGTAGGGAAAAACTGTTTTTT,CASSSLGQGREKLFF
TRBV5-6,.,TRBJ2-5,.,TGTGCCAGCAGCTTCCCTCAGGGAGGCGAGACCCAGTACTTC,CASSFPQGGETQYF
TRBV18,.,TRBJ1-4,.,TGTGCCAGCTCACCACCGCGGGGGAGGGCTAATGAAAAACTGTTTTTT,CASSPPRGRANEKLFF
TRBV20-1,.,TRBJ2-5,.,TGCAGTGCTAGTGGGTGGCCCCAGGGGTCGGGGGAGACCCAGTACTTC,CSASGWPQGSGETQYF
TRBV30,.,TRBJ1-2,.,TGTGCCTGGAGTGACGAGGAATTCTATGGCTACACCTTC,CAWSDEEFYGYTF
TRBV7-2,.,TRBJ1-2,.,TGTGCCAGCAGCTTAGAACAGGCCCTCTATGGCTACACCTTC,CASSLEQALYGYTF
TRBV3-1/TRBV3-2,TRBD1,TRBJ2-2,.,TGTGCCAGCAGCCAAGGACAGGGGAGCACCGGGGAGCTGTTTTTT,CASSQGQGSTGELFF
TRBV20-1,TRBD1,TRBJ1-2,.,TGCAGTGCTCTAGGACAGGAAGGCTACACCTTC,CSALGQEGYTF
TRBV28,TRBD2,TRBJ2-2,.,TGTGCCAGCAGTTCCCTGTCAGCGGGGGCCTACTACACCGGGGAGCTGTTTTTT,CASSSLSAGAYYTGELFF
TRBV5-4,TRBD1,TRBJ1-1,.,TGTGCCAGCAGCTTGAATACAGGGGTGGGCACTGAAGCTTTCTTT,CASSLNTGVGTEAFF
TRBV5-1,.,TRBJ1-1,.,TGCGCCAGCAGCTTGTGGGCTCAGGGGAACACTGAAGCTTTCTTT,CASSLWAQGNTEAFF
TRBV4-3,TRBD2,TRBJ2-1,.,TGCGCCAGCAGCCAAGATCTAGCGGGAATCTCCTACAATGAGCAGTTCTTC,CASSQDLAGISYNEQFF
TRBV5-1,TRBD2,TRBJ2-7,.,TGCGCCAGCAGCCTCGGGACTAGCGGGCCTAGATACGAGCAGTACTTC,CASSLGTSGPRYEQYF
TRBV30,.,TRBJ1-1,.,TGTGCCTGGAGTATGGGACAGAACACTGAAGCTTTCTTT,CAWSMGQNTEAFF
TRBV18,.,TRBJ2-3,few,TGTGCCAGCTCACCACAACCTAGCGCAGATACGCAGTATTTT,CASSPQPSADTQYF
TRBV9,.,TRBJ2-2,once,TGTGCCAGCAGCCGTACCGGGGACTCATTTGCCGGGGAGCTGTTTTTT,CASSRTGDSFAGELFF
TRBV2,TRBD2,TRBJ2-3,.,TGTGCCAGCAGTGAAGGGCTAGCGGGAAATACGCAGTATTTT,CASSEGLAGNTQYF
TRBV2,.,TRBJ1-2,.,TGTGCCAGCAGGGGGAGAGCCTCCAACCTTTATGGCTACACCTTC,CASRGRASNLYGYTF
TRBV7-9,.,TRBJ2-3,once,TGTGCCTCATACGGGAGCACAGATACGCAGTATTTT,CASYGSTDTQYF
TRBV29-1,.,TRBJ2-5,.,TGCAGCGTCGTAAGACTTTTCATGGAGACCCAGTACTTC,CSVVRLFMETQYF
TRBV4-2,.,TRBJ1-3,.,TGTGCCAGCAGCCAAGGGGGAAGGGAGGGAAACACCATATATTTT,CASSQGGREGNTIYF